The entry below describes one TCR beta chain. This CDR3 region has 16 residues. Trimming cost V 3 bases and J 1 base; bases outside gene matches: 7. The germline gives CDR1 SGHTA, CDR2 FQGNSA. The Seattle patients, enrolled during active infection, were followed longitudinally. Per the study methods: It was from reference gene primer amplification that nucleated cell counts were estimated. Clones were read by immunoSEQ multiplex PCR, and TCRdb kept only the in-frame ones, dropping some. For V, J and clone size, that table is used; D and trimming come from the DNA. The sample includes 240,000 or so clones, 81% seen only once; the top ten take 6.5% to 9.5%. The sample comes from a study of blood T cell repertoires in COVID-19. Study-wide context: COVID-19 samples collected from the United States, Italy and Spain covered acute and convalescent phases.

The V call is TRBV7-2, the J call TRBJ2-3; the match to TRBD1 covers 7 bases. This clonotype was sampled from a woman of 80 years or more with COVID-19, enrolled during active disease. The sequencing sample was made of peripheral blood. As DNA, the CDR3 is TGTGCCAGCAGCTTCGACAGGGTCGGGGGCACAGATACGCAGTATTTT. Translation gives CASSFDRVGGTDTQYF.